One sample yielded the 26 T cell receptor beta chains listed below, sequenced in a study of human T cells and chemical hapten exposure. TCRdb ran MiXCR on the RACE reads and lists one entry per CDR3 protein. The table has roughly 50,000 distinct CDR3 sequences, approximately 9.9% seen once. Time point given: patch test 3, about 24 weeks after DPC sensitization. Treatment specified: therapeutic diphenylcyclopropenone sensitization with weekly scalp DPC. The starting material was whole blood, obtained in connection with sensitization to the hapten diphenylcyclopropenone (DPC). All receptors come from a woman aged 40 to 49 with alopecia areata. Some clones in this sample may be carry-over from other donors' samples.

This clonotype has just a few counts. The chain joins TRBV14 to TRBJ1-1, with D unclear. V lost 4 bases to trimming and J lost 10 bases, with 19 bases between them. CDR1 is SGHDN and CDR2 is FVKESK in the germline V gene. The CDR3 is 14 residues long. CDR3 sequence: CASSPSRQYGGAFF. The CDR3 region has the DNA TGTGCCAGCAGCCCGTCCCGGCAATACGGCGGAGCTTTCTTT.

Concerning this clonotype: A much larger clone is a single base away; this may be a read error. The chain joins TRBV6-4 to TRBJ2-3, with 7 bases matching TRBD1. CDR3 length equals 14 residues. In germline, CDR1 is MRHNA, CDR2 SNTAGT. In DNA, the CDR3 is TGTGCCAGCAGTCACTCGACAGGGCCAGATACGCAGTATTTT. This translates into CASSHSTGPDTQYF.

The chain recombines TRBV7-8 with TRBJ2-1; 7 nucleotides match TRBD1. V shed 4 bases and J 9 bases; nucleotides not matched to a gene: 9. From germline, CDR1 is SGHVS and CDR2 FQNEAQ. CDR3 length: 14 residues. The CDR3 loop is CASSSPPQGLEQFF. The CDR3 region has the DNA TGTGCCAGCAGCTCACCACCACAGGGGCTTGAGCAGTTCTTC.

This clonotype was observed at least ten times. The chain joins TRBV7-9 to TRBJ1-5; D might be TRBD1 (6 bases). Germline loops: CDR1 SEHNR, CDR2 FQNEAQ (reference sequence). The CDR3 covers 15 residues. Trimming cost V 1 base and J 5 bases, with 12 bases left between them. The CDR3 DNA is TGTGCCAGCAGCTTAGAGGGGACACCCTATCAGCCCCAGCATTTT. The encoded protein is CASSLEGTPYQPQHF. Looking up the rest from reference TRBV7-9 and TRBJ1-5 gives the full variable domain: DTGVSQNPRHKITKRGQNVTFRCDPISEHNRLYWYRQTLGQGPEFLTYFQNEAQLEKSRLLSDRFSAERPKGSFSTLEIQRTEQGDSAMYLCASSLEGTPYQPQHFGDGTRLSIL.

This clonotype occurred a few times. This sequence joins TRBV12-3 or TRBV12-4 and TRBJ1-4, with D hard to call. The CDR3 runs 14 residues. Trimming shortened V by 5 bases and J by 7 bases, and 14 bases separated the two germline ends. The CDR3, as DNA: TGTGCCAGCAGTCTCGGACCCTCGACTGAAAAACTGTTTTTT. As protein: CASSLGPSTEKLFF.

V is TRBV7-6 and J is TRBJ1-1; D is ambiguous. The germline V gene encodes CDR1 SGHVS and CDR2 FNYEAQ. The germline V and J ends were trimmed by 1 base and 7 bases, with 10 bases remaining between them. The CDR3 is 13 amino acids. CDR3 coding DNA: TGTGCCAGCAGCTTAGTAGACGGTGATGAAGCTTTCTTT. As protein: CASSLVDGDEAFF.

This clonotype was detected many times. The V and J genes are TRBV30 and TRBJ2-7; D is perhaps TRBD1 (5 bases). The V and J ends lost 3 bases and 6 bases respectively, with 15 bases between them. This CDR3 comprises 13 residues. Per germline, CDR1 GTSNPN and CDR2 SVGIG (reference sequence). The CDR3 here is CAWRGWQGSEQYF. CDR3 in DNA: TGTGCCTGGAGAGGGTGGCAGGGCTCCGAGCAGTACTTC.

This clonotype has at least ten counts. The CDR3 sequence: CASSTVAGGSPNTIYF. CDR3 nucleotide sequence: TGTGCCAGCAGCACCGTCGCAGGGGGCTCTCCAAACACCATATATTTT. The chain is built from TRBV11-2 and TRBJ1-3; TRBD1 matches at 8 bases. This CDR3 has 16 residues. After removal of 5 bases from V and 6 bases from J, the junction contained 12 bases not matched to a gene. Germline V gives CDR1 SGHAT, CDR2 FQNNGV.

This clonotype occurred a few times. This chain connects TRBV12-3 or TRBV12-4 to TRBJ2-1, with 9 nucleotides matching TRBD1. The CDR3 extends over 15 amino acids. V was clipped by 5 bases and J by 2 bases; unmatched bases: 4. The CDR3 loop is CASSLRQGAYNEQFF. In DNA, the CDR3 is TGTGCCAGCAGTCTTAGACAGGGGGCCTACAATGAGCAGTTCTTC.

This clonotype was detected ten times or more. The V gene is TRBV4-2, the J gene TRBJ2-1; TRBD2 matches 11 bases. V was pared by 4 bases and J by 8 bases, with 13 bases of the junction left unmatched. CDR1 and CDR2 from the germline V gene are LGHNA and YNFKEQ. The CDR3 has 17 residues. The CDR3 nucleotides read TGTGCCAGCAGCCTAGCGGGGGGGCGTCAATTGGTTGATGAGCAGTTCTTC. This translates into CASSLAGGRQLVDEQFF.

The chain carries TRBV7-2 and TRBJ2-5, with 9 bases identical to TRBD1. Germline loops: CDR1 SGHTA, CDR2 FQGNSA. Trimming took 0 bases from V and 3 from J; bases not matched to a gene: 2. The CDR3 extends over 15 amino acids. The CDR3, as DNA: TGTGCCAGCAGCTTAGCGGGGACAGGGAAAGAGACCCAGTACTTC. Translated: CASSLAGTGKETQYF.

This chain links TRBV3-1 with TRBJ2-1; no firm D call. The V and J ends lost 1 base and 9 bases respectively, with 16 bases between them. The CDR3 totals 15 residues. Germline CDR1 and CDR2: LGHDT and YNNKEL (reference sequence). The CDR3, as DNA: TGTGCCAGCAGCCAAGTGAGCCTAGGTATCGGTGAGCAGTTCTTC. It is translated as CASSQVSLGIGEQFF.

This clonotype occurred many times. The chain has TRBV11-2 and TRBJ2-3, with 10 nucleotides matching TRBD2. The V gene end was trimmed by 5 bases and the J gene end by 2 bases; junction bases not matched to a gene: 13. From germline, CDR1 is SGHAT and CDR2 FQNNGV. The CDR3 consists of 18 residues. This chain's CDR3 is CASSPGLAGGPDTDTQYF. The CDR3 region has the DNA TGTGCCAGCAGCCCTGGGTTAGCGGGGGGTCCTGACACAGATACGCAGTATTTT.

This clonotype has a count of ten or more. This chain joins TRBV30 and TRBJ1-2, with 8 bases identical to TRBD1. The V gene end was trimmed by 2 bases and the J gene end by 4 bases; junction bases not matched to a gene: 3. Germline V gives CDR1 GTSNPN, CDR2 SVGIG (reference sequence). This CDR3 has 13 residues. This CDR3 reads CAWSSDRGYGYTF. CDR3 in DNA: TGTGCCTGGAGTTCAGACAGGGGCTATGGCTACACCTTC.

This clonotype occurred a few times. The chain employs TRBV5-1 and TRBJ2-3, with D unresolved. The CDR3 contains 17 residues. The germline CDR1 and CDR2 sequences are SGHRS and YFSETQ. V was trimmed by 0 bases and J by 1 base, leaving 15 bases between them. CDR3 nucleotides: TGCGCCAGCAGCTTGGCATATAGGAAGACGCGCACAGATACGCAGTATTTT. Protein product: CASSLAYRKTRTDTQYF.

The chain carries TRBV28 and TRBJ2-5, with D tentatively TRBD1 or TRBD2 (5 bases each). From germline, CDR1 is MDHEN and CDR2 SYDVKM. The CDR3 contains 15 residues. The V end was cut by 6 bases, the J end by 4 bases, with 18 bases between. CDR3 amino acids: CASSSPREIRETQYF. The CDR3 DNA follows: TGTGCCAGCAGCTCCCCCAGGGAGATCCGAGAGACCCAGTACTTC.

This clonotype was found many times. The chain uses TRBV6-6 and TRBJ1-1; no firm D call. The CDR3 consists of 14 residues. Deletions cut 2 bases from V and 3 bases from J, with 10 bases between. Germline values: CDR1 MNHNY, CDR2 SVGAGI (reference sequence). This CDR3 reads CASSYGGSDTEAFF. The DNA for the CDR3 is TGTGCCAGCAGTTACGGAGGGAGCGACACTGAAGCTTTCTTT.

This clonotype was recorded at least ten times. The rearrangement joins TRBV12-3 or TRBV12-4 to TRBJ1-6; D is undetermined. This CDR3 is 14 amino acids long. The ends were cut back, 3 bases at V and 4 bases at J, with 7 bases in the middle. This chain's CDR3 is CASSFGEYNSPLHF. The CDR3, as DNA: TGTGCCAGCAGTTTCGGCGAGTATAATTCACCCCTCCACTTT.

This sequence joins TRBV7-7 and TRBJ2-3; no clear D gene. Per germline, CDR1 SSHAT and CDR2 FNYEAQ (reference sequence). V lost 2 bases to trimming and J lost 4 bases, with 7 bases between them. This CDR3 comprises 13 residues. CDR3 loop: CASSLTSPDTQYF. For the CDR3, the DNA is TGTGCCAGCAGCTTAACCTCCCCAGATACGCAGTATTTT.

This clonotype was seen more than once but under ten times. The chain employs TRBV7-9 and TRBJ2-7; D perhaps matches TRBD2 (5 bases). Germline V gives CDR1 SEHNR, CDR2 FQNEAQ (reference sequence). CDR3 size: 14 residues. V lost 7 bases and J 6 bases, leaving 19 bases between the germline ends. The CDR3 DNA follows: TGTGCCAGCACCCCCAACGTCGGGGTGAGCGAGCAGTACTTC. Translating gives CASTPNVGVSEQYF.

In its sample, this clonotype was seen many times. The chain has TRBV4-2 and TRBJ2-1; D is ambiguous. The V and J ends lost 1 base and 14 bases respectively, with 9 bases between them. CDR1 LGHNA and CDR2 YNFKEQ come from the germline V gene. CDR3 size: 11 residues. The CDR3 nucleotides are TGTGCCAGCAGCCAAGCCGGGCTGGAGTTCTTC. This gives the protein CASSQAGLEFF.

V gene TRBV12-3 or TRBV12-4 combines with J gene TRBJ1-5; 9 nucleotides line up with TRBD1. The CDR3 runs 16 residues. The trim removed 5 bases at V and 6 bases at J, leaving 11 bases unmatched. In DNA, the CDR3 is TGTGCCAGCAGTCTTACAGGGGGCGCTTCGAGTCAGCCCCAGCATTTT. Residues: CASSLTGGASSQPQHF.

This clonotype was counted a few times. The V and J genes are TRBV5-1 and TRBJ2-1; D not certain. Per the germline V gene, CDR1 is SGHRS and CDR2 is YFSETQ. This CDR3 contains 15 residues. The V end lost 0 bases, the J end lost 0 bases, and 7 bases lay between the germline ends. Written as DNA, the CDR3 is TGCGCCAGCAGCTTGGAACAGAGCTCCTACAATGAGCAGTTCTTC. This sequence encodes CASSLEQSSYNEQFF.

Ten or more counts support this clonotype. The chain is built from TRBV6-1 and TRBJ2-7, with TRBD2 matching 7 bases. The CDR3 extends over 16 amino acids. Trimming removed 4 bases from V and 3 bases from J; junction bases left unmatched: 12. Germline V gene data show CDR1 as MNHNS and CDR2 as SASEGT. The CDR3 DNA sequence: TGTGCCAGCAGTGCGGCGGGGGACCATGCAGGCTACGAGCAGTACTTC. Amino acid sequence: CASSAAGDHAGYEQYF.

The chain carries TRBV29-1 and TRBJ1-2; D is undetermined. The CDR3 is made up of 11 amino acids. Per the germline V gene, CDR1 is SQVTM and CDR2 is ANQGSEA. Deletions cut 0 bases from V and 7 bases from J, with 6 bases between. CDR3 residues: CSVEEVSGYTF. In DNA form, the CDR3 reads TGCAGCGTTGAAGAAGTTTCTGGCTACACCTTC. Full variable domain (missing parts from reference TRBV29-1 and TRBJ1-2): SAVISQKPSRDICQRGTSLTIQCQVDSQVTMMFWYRQQPGQSLTLIATANQGSEATYESGFVIDKFPISRPNLTFSTLTVSNMSPEDSSIYLCSVEEVSGYTFGSGTRLTVV.

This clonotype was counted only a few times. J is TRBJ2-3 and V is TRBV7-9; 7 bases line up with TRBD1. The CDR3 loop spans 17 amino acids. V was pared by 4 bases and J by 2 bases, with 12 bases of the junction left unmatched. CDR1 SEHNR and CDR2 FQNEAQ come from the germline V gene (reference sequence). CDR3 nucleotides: TGTGCCAGCAGCTCTGGGACAGCCACAATACTCACAGATACGCAGTATTTT. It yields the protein CASSSGTATILTDTQYF.